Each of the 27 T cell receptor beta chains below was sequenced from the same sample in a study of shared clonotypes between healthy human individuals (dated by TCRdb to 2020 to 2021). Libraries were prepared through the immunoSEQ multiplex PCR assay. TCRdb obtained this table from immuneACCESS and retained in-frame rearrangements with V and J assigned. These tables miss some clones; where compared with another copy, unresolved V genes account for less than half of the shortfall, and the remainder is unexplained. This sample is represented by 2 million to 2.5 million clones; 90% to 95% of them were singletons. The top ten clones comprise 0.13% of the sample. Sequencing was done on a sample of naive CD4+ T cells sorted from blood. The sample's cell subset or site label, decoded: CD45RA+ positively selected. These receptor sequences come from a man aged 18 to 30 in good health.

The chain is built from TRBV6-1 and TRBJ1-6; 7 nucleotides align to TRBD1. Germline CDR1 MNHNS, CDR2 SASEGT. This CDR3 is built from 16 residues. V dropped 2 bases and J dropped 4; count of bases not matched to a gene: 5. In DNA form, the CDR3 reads TGTGCCAGCAGTGAATCAGGGACAGCATATAATTCACCCCTCCACTTT. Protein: CASSESGTAYNSPLHF.

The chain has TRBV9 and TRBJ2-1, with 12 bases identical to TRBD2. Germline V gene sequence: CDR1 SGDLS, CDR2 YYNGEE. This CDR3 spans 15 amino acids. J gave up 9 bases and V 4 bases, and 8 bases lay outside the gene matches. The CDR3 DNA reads TGTGCCAGCAGCCGACGACTAGCGGGAGCGGGTGAGCAGTTCTTC. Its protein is CASSRRLAGAGEQFF. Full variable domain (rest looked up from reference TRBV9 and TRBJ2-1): DSGVTQTPKHLITATGQRVTLRCSPRSGDLSVYWYQQSLDQGLQFLIQYYNGEERAKGNILERFSAQQFPDLHSELNLSSLELGDSALYFCASSRRLAGAGEQFFGPGTRLTVL.

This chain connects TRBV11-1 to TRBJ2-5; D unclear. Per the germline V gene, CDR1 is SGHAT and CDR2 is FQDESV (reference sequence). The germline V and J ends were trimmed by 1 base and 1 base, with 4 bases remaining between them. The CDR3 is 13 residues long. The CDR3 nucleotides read TGTGCCAGCAGCTTAGATATCCAAGAGACCCAGTACTTC. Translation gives CASSLDIQETQYF.

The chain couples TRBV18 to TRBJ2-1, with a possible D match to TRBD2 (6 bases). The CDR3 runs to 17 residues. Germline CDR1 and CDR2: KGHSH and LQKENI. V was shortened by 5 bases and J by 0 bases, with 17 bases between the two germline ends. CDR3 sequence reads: CASSSTRAGSSYNEQFF. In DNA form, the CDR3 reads TGTGCCAGCTCATCGACCCGAGCGGGTAGCTCCTACAATGAGCAGTTCTTC. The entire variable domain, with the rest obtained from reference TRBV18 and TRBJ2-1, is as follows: NAGVMQNPRHLVRRRGQEARLRCSPMKGHSHVYWYRQLPEEGLKFMVYLQKENIIDESGMPKERFSAEFPKEGPSILRIQQVVRGDSAAYFCASSSTRAGSSYNEQFFGPGTRLTVL.

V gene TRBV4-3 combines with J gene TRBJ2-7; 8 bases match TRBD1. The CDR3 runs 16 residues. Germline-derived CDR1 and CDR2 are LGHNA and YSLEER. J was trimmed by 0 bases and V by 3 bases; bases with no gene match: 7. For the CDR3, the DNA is TGCGCCAGCAGCCAGGAGTCCGGGACAGGCTCCTACGAGCAGTACTTC. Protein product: CASSQESGTGSYEQYF.

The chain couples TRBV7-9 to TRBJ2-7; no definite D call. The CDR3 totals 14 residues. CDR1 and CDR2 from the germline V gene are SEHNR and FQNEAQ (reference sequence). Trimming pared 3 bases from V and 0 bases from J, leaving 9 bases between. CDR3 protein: CASSFGGTSYEQYF. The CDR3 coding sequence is TGTGCCAGCAGCTTCGGCGGCACCTCCTACGAGCAGTACTTC. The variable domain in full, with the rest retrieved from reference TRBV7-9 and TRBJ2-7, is DTGVSQNPRHKITKRGQNVTFRCDPISEHNRLYWYRQTLGQGPEFLTYFQNEAQLEKSRLLSDRFSAERPKGSFSTLEIQRTEQGDSAMYLCASSFGGTSYEQYFGPGTRLTVT.

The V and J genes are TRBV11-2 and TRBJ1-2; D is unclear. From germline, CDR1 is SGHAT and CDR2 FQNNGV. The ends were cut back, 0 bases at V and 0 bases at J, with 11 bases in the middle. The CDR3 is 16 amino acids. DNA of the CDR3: TGTGCCAGCAGCTTAGATCTTACGGTGACTAACTATGGCTACACCTTC. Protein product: CASSLDLTVTNYGYTF.

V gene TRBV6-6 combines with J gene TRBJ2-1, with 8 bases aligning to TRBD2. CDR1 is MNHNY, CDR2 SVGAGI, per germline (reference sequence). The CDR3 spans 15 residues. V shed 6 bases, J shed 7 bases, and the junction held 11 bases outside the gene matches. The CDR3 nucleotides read TGTGCCAGCAGACTCGGACTAGCTGCGGGTAATGAGCAGTTCTTC. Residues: CASRLGLAAGNEQFF.

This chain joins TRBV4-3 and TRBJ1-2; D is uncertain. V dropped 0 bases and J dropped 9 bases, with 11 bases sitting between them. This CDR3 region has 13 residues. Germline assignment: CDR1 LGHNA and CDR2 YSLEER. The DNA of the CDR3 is TGCGCCAGCAGCCAAGATCATGTAGGCAGCTACACCTTC. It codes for CASSQDHVGSYTF.

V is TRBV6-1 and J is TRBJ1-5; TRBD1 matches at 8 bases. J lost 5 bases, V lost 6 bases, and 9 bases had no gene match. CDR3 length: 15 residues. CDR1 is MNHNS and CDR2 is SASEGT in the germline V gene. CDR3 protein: CASRARRGRDQPQHF. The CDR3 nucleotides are TGTGCCAGCAGGGCCCGCAGGGGGCGGGATCAGCCCCAGCATTTT.

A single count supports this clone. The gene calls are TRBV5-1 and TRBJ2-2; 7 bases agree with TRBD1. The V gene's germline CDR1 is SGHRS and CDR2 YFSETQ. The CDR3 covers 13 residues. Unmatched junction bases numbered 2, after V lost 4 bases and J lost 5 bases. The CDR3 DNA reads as TGCGCCAGCAGCCCGGGACAGACCGGGGAGCTGTTTTTT. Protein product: CASSPGQTGELFF.

The CDR3 bases are TGTGCCAGCAGTGGCACAGGGTGGAGCTCCTACGAGCAGTACTTC. Protein: CASSGTGWSSYEQYF. The gene calls are TRBV2 and TRBJ2-7, with D perhaps TRBD1 (6 bases). CDR3 length: 15 amino acids. Trimming pared 4 bases from V and 0 bases from J, leaving 13 bases between. The germline V gene encodes CDR1 SNHLY and CDR2 FYNNEI.

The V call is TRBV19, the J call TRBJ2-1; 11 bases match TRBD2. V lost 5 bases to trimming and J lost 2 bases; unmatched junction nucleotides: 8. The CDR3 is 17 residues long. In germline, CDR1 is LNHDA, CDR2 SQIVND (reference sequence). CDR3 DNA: TGTGCCAGTAGTCGGCGCCCGGGACTAGCGGCCTACAATGAGCAGTTCTTC. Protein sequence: CASSRRPGLAAYNEQFF. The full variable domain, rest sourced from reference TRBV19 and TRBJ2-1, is DGGITQSPKYLFRKEGQNVTLSCEQNLNHDAMYWYRQDPGQGLRLIYYSQIVNDFQKGDIAEGYSVSREKKESFPLTVTSAQKNPTAFYLCASSRRPGLAAYNEQFFGPGTRLTVL.

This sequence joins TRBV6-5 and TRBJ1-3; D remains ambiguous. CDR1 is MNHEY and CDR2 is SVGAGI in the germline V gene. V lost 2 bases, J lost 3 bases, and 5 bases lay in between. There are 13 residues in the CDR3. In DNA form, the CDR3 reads TGTGCCAGCAGTTACGGGAATGGAAACACCATATATTTT. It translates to CASSYGNGNTIYF.

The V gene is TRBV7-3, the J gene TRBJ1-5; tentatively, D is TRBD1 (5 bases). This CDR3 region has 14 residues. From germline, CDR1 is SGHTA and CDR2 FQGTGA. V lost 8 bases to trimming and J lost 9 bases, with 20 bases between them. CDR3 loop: CASPSGPPERPQHF. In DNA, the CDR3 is TGTGCCAGCCCGTCAGGGCCCCCCGAGCGGCCCCAGCATTTT. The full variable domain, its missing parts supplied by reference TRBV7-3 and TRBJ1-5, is GAGVSQTPSNKVTEKGKYVELRCDPISGHTALYWYRQSLGQGPEFLIYFQGTGAADDSGLPNDRFFAVRPEGSVSTLKIQRTERGDSAVYLCASPSGPPERPQHFGDGTRLSIL.

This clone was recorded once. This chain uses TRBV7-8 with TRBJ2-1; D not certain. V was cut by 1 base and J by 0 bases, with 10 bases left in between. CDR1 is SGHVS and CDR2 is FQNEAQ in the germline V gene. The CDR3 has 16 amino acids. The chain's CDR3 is CASSLEARFSYNEQFF. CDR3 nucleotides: TGTGCCAGCAGCTTAGAGGCCCGATTCTCCTACAATGAGCAGTTCTTC.

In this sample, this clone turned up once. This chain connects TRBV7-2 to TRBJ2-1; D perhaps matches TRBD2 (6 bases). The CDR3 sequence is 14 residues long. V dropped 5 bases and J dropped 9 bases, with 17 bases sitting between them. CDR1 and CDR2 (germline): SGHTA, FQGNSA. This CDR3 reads CASSPQRRSGEQFF. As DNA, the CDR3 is TGTGCCAGCAGCCCCCAGCGGCGTAGCGGTGAGCAGTTCTTC.

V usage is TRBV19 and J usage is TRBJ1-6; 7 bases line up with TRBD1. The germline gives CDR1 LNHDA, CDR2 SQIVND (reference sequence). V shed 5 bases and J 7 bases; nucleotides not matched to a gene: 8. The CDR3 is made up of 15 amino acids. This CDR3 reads CASSVAIRGNSPLHF. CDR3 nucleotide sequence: TGTGCCAGTAGTGTAGCAATCAGGGGGAATTCACCCCTCCACTTT.

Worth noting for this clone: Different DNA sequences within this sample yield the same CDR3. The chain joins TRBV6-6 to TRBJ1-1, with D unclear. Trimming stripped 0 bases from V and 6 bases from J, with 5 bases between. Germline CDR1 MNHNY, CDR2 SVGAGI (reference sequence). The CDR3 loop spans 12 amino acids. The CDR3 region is CASSYSRAEAFF. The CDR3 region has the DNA TGTGCCAGCAGTTACTCGAGGGCTGAAGCTTTCTTT.

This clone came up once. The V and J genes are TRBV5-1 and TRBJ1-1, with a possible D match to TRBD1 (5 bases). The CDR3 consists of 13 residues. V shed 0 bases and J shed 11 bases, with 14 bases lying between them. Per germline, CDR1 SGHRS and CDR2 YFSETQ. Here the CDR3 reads CASSLEAGWVAFF. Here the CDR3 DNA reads TGCGCCAGCAGCTTGGAGGCAGGGTGGGTGGCTTTCTTT.

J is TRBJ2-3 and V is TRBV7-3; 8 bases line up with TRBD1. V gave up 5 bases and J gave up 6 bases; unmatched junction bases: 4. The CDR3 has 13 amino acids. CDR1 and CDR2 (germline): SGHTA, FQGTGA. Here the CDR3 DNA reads TGTGCCAGCAGCACGGACAGGGTTGATACGCAGTATTTT. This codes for CASSTDRVDTQYF.

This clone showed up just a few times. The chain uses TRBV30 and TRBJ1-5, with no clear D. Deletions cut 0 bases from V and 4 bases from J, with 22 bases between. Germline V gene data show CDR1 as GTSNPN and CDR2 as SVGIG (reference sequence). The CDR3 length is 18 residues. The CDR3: CAWSVRRPGITMNQPQHF. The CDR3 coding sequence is TGTGCCTGGAGTGTTCGGCGGCCGGGGATTACAATGAATCAGCCCCAGCATTTT. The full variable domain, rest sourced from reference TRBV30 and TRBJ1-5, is SQTIHQWPATLVQPVGSPLSLECTVEGTSNPNLYWYRQAAGRGLQLLFYSVGIGQISSEVPQNLSASRPQDRQFILSSKKLLLSDSGFYLCAWSVRRPGITMNQPQHFGDGTRLSIL.

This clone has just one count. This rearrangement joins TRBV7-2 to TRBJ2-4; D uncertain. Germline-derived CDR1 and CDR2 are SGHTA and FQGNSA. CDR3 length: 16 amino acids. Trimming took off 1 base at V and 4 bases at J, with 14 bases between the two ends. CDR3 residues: CASSLDSTSIKNIQYF. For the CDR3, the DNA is TGTGCCAGCAGCTTAGACAGCACATCTATAAAAAACATTCAGTACTTC. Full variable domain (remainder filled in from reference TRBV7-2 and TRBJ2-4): GAGVSQSPSNKVTEKGKDVELRCDPISGHTALYWYRQSLGQGLEFLIYFQGNSAPDKSGLPSDRFSAERTGGSVSTLTIQRTQQEDSAVYLCASSLDSTSIKNIQYFGAGTRLSVL.

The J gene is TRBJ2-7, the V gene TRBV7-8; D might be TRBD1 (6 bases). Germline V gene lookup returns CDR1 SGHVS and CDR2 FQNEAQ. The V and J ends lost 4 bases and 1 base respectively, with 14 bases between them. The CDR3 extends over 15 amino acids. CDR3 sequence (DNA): TGTGCCAGCAGCTCCCGCCAACAGGGTTCCTACGAGCAGTACTTC. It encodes CASSSRQQGSYEQYF.

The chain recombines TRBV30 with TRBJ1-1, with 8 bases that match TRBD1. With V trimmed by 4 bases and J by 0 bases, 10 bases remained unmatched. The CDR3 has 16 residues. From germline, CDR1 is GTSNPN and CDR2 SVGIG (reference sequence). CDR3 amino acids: CAWTQGALSMNTEAFF. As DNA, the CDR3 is TGTGCCTGGACCCAGGGGGCACTTTCTATGAACACTGAAGCTTTCTTT.

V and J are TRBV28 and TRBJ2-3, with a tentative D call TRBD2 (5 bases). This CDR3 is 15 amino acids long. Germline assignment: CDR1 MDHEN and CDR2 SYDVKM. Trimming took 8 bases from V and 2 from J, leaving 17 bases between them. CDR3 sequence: CASWGDGRDTDTQYF. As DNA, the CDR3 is TGTGCCAGCTGGGGTGATGGTCGGGACACAGATACGCAGTATTTT.

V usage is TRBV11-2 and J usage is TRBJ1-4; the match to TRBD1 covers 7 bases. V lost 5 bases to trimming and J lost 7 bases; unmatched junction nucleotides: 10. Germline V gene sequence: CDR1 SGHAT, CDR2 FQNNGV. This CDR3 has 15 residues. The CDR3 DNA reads TGTGCCAGCAGCACCTCCGGGACAGTGAGTGAAAAACTGTTTTTT. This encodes CASSTSGTVSEKLFF.